One and the same sample provided the 4 T cell receptor beta chains below, sequenced in a study of blood T cell repertoires in COVID-19. Libraries were prepared by immunoSEQ multiplex PCR; TCRdb keeps only in-frame clonotypes and omits some of them. The data show approximately 190,000 clones, about 88% seen once. The specimen sequenced was peripheral blood. The source is a man aged 25 to 40 with active or convalescent COVID-19.

The V call is TRBV7-6, the J call TRBJ2-3, with TRBD2 matching over 9 bases. The CDR3 loop spans 16 amino acids. Germline V lookup: CDR1 SGHVS, CDR2 FNYEAQ. V was clipped by 4 bases and J by 3 bases; unmatched bases: 8. CDR3 nucleotide sequence: TGTGCCAGCAGCTCGGGCGGGGGGGCGAGAACAGATACGCAGTATTTT. Translating it yields CASSSGGGARTDTQYF.

The chain joins TRBV5-1 to TRBJ2-1; tentatively, D is TRBD1 (6 bases). This CDR3 has 16 residues. Trimming pared 4 bases from V and 1 base from J, leaving 15 bases between. From germline, CDR1 is SGHRS and CDR2 YFSETQ. The CDR3 DNA sequence: TGCGCCAGCAGCCGGACAGTCTCCCTATCCTACAATGAGCAGTTCTTC. Amino acids: CASSRTVSLSYNEQFF.

J is TRBJ2-1 and V is TRBV6-5; a possible D gene is TRBD2 (5 bases). CDR1 and CDR2 (germline): MNHEY, SVGAGI. The CDR3 spans 13 residues. Trimming removed 7 bases from V and 4 bases from J, with 11 bases in between. The CDR3, as DNA: TGTGCCAGCAAGACGGGGATGTACAATGAGCAGTTCTTC. Residues: CASKTGMYNEQFF.

The chain recombines TRBV10-2 with TRBJ1-6; D is unclear. Germline V lookup: CDR1 WSHSY, CDR2 SAAADI. V lost 6 bases and J lost 8, with 11 bases in between. The CDR3 is 13 residues long. This CDR3 is CASRDPPDSPLHF. In DNA form, the CDR3 reads TGCGCCAGCAGAGATCCCCCGGATTCACCCCTCCACTTT.